The 10 T cell receptor beta chains presented below share a single source sample, sequenced in a study of shared clonotypes between healthy human individuals. Only in-frame clones appear in the TCRdb table, and some are missing; sequencing was by immunoSEQ multiplex PCR. Of some 1 million clones detected, around 76% appear once; the ten largest clones hold 1.2% to 1.5%. Sequencing was carried out using memory CD4+ T cells sorted from blood. Subset: CD45RA-negative fraction. Every receptor here comes from a man aged 18 to 30 in good health.

About this clone: One end of the junction is discordant with germline, which a read error may explain. The chain uses TRBV7-7 and TRBJ2-1; D is undetermined. The CDR3 runs to 12 residues. Germline V gene data show CDR1 as SSHAT and CDR2 as FNYEAQ (reference sequence). The CDR3 coding sequence is TGTGCTAGCAGTCCCGGGTTCAATGAGCAGTTCTTC. It is translated as CASSPGFNEQFF.

The chain employs TRBV5-5 and TRBJ2-7, with TRBD1 matching 9 bases. With V trimmed by 4 bases and J by 11 bases, 16 bases remained unmatched. Per the germline V gene, CDR1 is SGHKS and CDR2 is YYEKEE (reference sequence). The CDR3 is made up of 15 amino acids. As DNA, the CDR3 is TGTGCCAGCAGCAGAGCCCGGACAGGGGTGCTAACCGAGTACTTC. Translated: CASSRARTGVLTEYF.

This chain links TRBV7-2 with TRBJ2-7, with D possibly matching TRBD2 (6 bases). The CDR3 loop spans 15 amino acids. CDR1 SGHTA and CDR2 FQGNSA come from the germline V gene. Trimming stripped 2 bases from V and 6 bases from J, with 17 bases between. The CDR3 region is CASSLLGRSYGEQYF. Here the CDR3 DNA reads TGTGCCAGCAGCTTACTAGGGAGGTCATACGGCGAGCAGTACTTC.

This clone turned up a few times. V and J are TRBV6-6 and TRBJ1-1; 7 bases map to TRBD1. J lost 3 bases, V lost 5 bases, and 3 bases had no gene match. Germline CDR1 and CDR2: MNHNY and SVGAGI (reference sequence). The CDR3 consists of 13 residues. Here the CDR3 DNA reads TGTGCCAGCAGTGAGGGACAGCACACTGAAGCTTTCTTT. Translated: CASSEGQHTEAFF.

Worth noting for this clone: Other DNA sequences within the sample encode an identical CDR3. This rearrangement joins TRBV5-1 to TRBJ1-6; no firm D call. V was trimmed by 4 bases and J by 3 bases, leaving 8 bases between them. Germline-derived CDR1 and CDR2 are SGHRS and YFSETQ. CDR3 size: 14 residues. The CDR3 here is CASSTGVYNSPLHF. The CDR3, as DNA: TGCGCCAGCAGCACCGGGGTCTATAATTCACCCCTCCACTTT.

The rearrangement links TRBV5-6 to TRBJ1-2; D is undetermined. The CDR3 has 11 amino acids. V lost 4 bases, J lost 5 bases, and 6 bases lay in between. The germline V gene has CDR1 SGHDT and CDR2 YYEEEE. The CDR3 nucleotides are TGTGCCAGCAGCGTGGATTATGGCTACACCTTC. Its translation is CASSVDYGYTF.

The chain combines TRBV29-1 with TRBJ2-7; D might be TRBD1 (6 bases). The CDR3 has 12 residues. V shed 2 bases and J shed 5 bases, with 10 bases lying between them. CDR1 and CDR2 (germline): SQVTM, ANQGSEA. DNA for the CDR3: TGCAGCGTTGAAATACAGGGTAACGAGCAGTACTTC. Protein sequence: CSVEIQGNEQYF.

The chain employs TRBV10-3 and TRBJ2-7; D call uncertain. CDR1 ENHRY and CDR2 SYGVKD come from the germline V gene. Trimming removed 3 bases at V and 1 base at J, with 7 bases between. This CDR3 is 13 amino acids long. The CDR3 nucleotides read TGTGCCATCAGTGAAAAGGGTTCCTACGAGCAGTACTTC. This sequence encodes CAISEKGSYEQYF.

The chain employs TRBV2 and TRBJ1-2; TRBD1 agrees at 9 bases. Trimming at V came to 5 bases and at J to 5 bases, leaving 6 bases not matched to a gene. The CDR3 extends over 14 amino acids. CDR1 and CDR2 from the germline V gene are SNHLY and FYNNEI. CDR3 residues: CASSRDRETYGYTF. The CDR3 nucleotides read TGTGCCAGCAGTCGGGACAGGGAGACTTATGGCTACACCTTC.

The chain has TRBV27 and TRBJ2-1; 10 nucleotides line up with TRBD2. This CDR3 region has 16 residues. CDR1 is MNHEY, CDR2 SMNVEV, per germline (reference sequence). V lost 6 bases, J lost 6 bases, and 11 bases stayed unmatched. The CDR3 spells CASSDRGASGSNEQFF. In nucleotides, the CDR3 is TGTGCCAGCAGCGACCGAGGGGCTAGCGGGAGCAATGAGCAGTTCTTC.